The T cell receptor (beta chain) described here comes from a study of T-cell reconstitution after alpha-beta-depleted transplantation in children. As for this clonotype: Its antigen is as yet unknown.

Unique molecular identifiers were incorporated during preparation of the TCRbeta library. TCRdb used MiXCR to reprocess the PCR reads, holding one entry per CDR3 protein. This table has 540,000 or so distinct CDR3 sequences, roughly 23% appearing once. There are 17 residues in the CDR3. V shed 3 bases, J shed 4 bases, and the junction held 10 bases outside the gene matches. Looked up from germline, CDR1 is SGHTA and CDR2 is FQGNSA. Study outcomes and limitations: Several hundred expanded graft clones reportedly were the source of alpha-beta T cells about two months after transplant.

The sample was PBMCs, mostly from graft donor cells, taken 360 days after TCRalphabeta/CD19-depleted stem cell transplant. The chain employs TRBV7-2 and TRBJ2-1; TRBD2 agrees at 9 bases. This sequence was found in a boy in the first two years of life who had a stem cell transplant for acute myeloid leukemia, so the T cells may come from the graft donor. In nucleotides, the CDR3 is TGTGCCAGCAGCTTCGAAGTAGGGACTAGCAGATACAATGAGCAGTTCTTC. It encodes CASSFEVGTSRYNEQFF. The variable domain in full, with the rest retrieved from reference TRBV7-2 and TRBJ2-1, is GAGVSQSPSNKVTEKGKDVELRCDPISGHTALYWYRQSLGQGLEFLIYFQGNSAPDKSGLPSDRFSAERTGGSVSTLTIQRTQQEDSAVYLCASSFEVGTSRYNEQFFGPGTRLTVL.